The clone carrying this T cell receptor (beta chain) was found a few times. Its antigen is undetermined. One entry per CDR3 protein results from TCRdb running MiXCR on the 5' RACE reads. The sample has about 190,000 distinct CDR3 sequences, approximately 15% seen once. This CDR3 contains 14 residues. Trimming left V 10 bases short and J 2 bases short, with 18 bases between. Germline CDR1 SNHLY, CDR2 FYNNEI. This sample stems from a study of identical twins. Study-level findings and limits: Memory repertoires showed no such pattern, whereas abundant cord blood beta clonotypes carried fewer insertions.

This sample was shared with a second study, whose subject was T cells expressing NK-cell markers. From that study: Seven sequenced donors out of eight were HCMV-seropositive, one seronegative.

Material for sequencing was CD8+ T cells sorted from blood. The source is a woman aged 18 to 35 in good health. V is TRBV2 and J is TRBJ2-7; D is possibly TRBD1 (5 bases). CDR3 in amino acids: CAISMIGAPYEQYF. Here the CDR3 DNA reads TGTGCCATTTCCATGATTGGGGCTCCCTACGAGCAGTACTTC.